This T cell receptor (beta chain) was found in a study of blood T cells in healthy people across ages. Overall study results and limits: Per million T cells, the diversity of TCR beta decreased roughly linearly as age advanced. PBMCs went unsorted, and a conclusive naive versus antigen-experienced comparison was therefore prevented. Samples with more naive T cells showed higher observed beta diversity.

A sample-barcoded 5' primer and a J-beta primer mix were used in a second PCR of roughly 7 to 11 cycles. Each cDNA molecule received a tag from a template-switch adaptor that had 12 random nucleotides. TCRdb redid the calling of the 5' RACE reads with MiXCR, one entry per CDR3 protein. This table holds under 750,000 distinct CDR3 sequences, more than 45% found once. The CDR3 runs 14 residues. Trimming removed 2 bases from V and 5 bases from J, with 13 bases in between. CDR1 and CDR2 from the germline V gene are SGHTA and FQGNSA. In regard to this clonotype: What it recognizes is unknown.

The V gene is TRBV7-2, the J gene TRBJ2-7, with TRBD1 as a possible D gene (5 bases). This clonotype was obtained from a man older than 75 in good health. Material for sequencing was blood. In DNA, the CDR3 is TGTGCCAGCAGCTTACCAGGGAATAGGGACGAGCAGTACTTC. Protein product: CASSLPGNRDEQYF.